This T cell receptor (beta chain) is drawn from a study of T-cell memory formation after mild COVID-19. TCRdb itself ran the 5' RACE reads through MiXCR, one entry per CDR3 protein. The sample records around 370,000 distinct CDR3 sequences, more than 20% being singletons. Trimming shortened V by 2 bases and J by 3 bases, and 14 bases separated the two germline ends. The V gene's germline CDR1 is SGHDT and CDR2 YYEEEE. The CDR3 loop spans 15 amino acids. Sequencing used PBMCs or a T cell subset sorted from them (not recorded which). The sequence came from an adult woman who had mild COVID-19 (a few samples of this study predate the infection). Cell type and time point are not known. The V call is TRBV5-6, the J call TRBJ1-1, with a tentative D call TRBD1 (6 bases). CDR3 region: CASSFAGVRDTEAFF. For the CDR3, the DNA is TGTGCCAGCAGCTTTGCAGGGGTACGGGACACTGAAGCTTTCTTT.